This TCR beta chain was captured by sequencing in a study of T-cell reconstitution after alpha-beta-depleted transplantation in children. A library of TCRbeta sequences, prepared with unique molecular identifiers, was generated. Via MiXCR, TCRdb re-called the PCR reads, giving one row per CDR3 protein. The repertoire holds 150,000 to 200,000 distinct CDR3 sequences, with roughly 15% as singletons. V dropped 4 bases and J dropped 3; count of bases not matched to a gene: 7. The CDR3 is 15 residues long. Germline V gives CDR1 SGHRS, CDR2 YFSETQ. This clonotype was observed many times. This clonotype was sampled from a human donor who donated a stem cell graft to a child with acute lymphoblastic leukemia. V is TRBV5-1 and J is TRBJ2-1, with 7 bases that match TRBD2. The sequencing used PBMCs from the stem cell graft donor, collected from the stem cell graft. The CDR3 here is CASSPASGYYNEQFF. In nucleotides, the CDR3 is TGCGCCAGCAGCCCCGCTAGCGGATACTACAATGAGCAGTTCTTC.